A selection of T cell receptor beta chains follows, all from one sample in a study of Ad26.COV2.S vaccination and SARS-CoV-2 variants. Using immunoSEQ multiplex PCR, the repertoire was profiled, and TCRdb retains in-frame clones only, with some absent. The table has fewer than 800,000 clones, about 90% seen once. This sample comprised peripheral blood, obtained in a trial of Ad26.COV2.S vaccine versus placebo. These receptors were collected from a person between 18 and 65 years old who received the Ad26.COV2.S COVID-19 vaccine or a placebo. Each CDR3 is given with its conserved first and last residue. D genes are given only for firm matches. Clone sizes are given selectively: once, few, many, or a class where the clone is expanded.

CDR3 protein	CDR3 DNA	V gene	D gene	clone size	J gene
CASSVDRVVQPQHF	TGTGCCAGTAGTGTTGACAGGGTTGTACAGCCCCAGCATTTT	TRBV19	TRBD1	NA	TRBJ1-5
CASSLSIAGLDEQFF	TGTGCCAGCAGTTTAAGTATAGCGGGGCTCGATGAGCAGTTCTTC	TRBV27	TRBD2	NA	TRBJ2-1
CASSPGQGVGEQYF	TGTGCCAGCAGTCCCGGACAGGGGGTGGGCGAGCAGTACTTC	TRBV6-5	TRBD1	NA	TRBJ2-7
CASSDTTSNQPQHF	TGTGCCAGCAGCGATACAACTAGCAATCAGCCCCAGCATTTT	TRBV6-5	NA	NA	TRBJ1-5
CASSDRGLTGELFF	TGTGCCAGCAGCGACAGGGGGCTGACCGGGGAGCTGTTTTTT	TRBV2	TRBD1	NA	TRBJ2-2
CASSPDKNTGELFF	TGTGCCAGCAGCCCGGACAAGAACACCGGGGAGCTGTTTTTT	TRBV4-2	NA	NA	TRBJ2-2
CASSLGGSHGYTF	TGTGCCAGCAGCTTAGGGGGAAGTCATGGCTACACCTTC	TRBV7-9	NA	NA	TRBJ1-2
CSGGQSSEAFF	TGCAGCGGTGGACAGTCATCTGAAGCTTTCTTT	TRBV29-1	NA	NA	TRBJ1-1
CASSGRDGNQPQHF	TGTGCCAGCAGCGGAAGGGACGGAAATCAGCCCCAGCATTTT	TRBV7-9	NA	NA	TRBJ1-5
CASDKGNEQFF	TGTGCCAGTGACAAAGGGAATGAGCAGTTCTTC	TRBV19	NA	NA	TRBJ2-1
CASSLSAGSAGELFF	TGTGCCAGCAGCTTGTCGGCTGGTTCCGCCGGGGAGCTGTTTTTT	TRBV7-8	NA	NA	TRBJ2-2
CASSKDRARTGELFF	TGTGCCAGCAGCAAGGACAGGGCAAGGACCGGGGAGCTGTTTTTT	TRBV5-4	TRBD1	NA	TRBJ2-2
CASSPQGFNEKLFF	TGTGCCAGCAGCCCCCAGGGATTTAATGAAAAACTGTTTTTT	TRBV3-1/TRBV3-2	NA	NA	TRBJ1-4
CASSPGQGSTDTQYF	TGTGCCAGCAGCCCAGGACAGGGCAGCACAGATACGCAGTATTTT	TRBV11-3	TRBD1	NA	TRBJ2-3
CASSQDPRSRAFF	TGTGCCAGCAGCCAAGACCCACGGTCGCGAGCTTTCTTT	TRBV3-1/TRBV3-2	NA	NA	TRBJ1-1
CASSLALGPGTQYF	TGTGCCAGCAGCTTAGCGCTTGGTCCGGGTACGCAGTATTTT	TRBV7-2	NA	NA	TRBJ2-3
CASSVERGVGETQYF	TGTGCCAGCAGTGTGGAGCGGGGCGTTGGAGAGACCCAGTACTTC	TRBV2	TRBD2	NA	TRBJ2-5
CASSSAVNEKLFF	TGCGCCAGCAGTTCCGCGGTTAATGAAAAACTGTTTTTT	TRBV5-1	NA	NA	TRBJ1-4
CASSYSGLIPYEQYF	TGTGCCAGCAGTTACTCAGGACTCATCCCCTACGAGCAGTACTTC	TRBV6-6	NA	NA	TRBJ2-7
CASSRDRVSGQYF	TGTGCCAGCAGCCGGGACAGGGTTAGTGGCCAGTACTTC	TRBV14	TRBD1	NA	TRBJ2-5
CASSPRDRPNYGYTF	TGCGCCAGCAGCCCTCGGGACAGGCCTAACTATGGCTACACCTTC	TRBV4-3	TRBD1	NA	TRBJ1-2
CASSPLYGGTGLSTDTQYF	TGCGCCAGCAGCCCTTTATATGGAGGGACAGGATTGAGCACAGATACGCAGTATTTT	TRBV4-1	TRBD1	NA	TRBJ2-3
CATSESGTGDVAFF	TGTGCCACCAGTGAATCCGGGACAGGGGATGTCGCTTTCTTT	TRBV24-1	TRBD1	NA	TRBJ1-1
CASSLSFSGGYNEQFF	TGTGCCAGCAGCTTAAGTTTTAGCGGGGGTTACAATGAGCAGTTCTTC	TRBV11-1	TRBD2	NA	TRBJ2-1
CASREWGAGQPQHF	TGTGCCAGCAGGGAATGGGGGGCCGGGCAGCCCCAGCATTTT	TRBV5-4	NA	NA	TRBJ1-5
CASSPPGQGVKGNTIYF	TGTGCCAGCTCACCACCGGGACAGGGGGTTAAAGGAAACACCATATATTTT	TRBV18	TRBD1	NA	TRBJ1-3
CASSPRATSYEQYF	TGTGCCAGCAGTCCCAGGGCCACCTCCTACGAGCAGTACTTC	TRBV27	NA	NA	TRBJ2-7
CASSVSSGANVLTF	TGTGCCAGCAGTGTCAGCTCTGGGGCCAACGTCCTGACTTTC	TRBV2	NA	NA	TRBJ2-6
CASSPPSGRGGETQYF	TGTGCCAGCAGCCCCCCGAGTGGGCGGGGGGGAGAGACCCAGTACTTC	TRBV7-2	TRBD2	NA	TRBJ2-5
CAQGGDYEQYF	TGTGCCCAGGGGGGTGATTACGAGCAGTACTTC	TRBV30	NA	few	TRBJ2-7
CASSEQGSGANVLTF	TGTGCCAGCTCAGAACAGGGGTCCGGGGCCAACGTCCTGACTTTC	TRBV18	TRBD1	NA	TRBJ2-6
CSVVGLAGGTDTQYF	TGCAGCGTTGTAGGTCTAGCGGGGGGCACAGATACGCAGTATTTT	TRBV29-1	TRBD2	NA	TRBJ2-3
CASSQSNSRAGQGARGYTF	TGCGCCAGCAGTCAATCAAATTCTAGGGCCGGACAGGGGGCAAGGGGCTACACCTTC	TRBV23-1	TRBD1	once	TRBJ1-2
CASSFGGAYYEQYF	TGTGCCAGCAGCTTCGGAGGGGCTTACTACGAGCAGTACTTC	TRBV7-9	NA	many	TRBJ2-7
CASSQGVGLYGQPQHF	TGCGCCAGCAGCCAAGGGGTGGGGCTCTACGGGCAGCCCCAGCATTTT	TRBV4-3	NA	NA	TRBJ1-5
CASSRRASGDGVQYF	TGTGCCAGCAGCCGACGGGCTAGCGGGGATGGAGTCCAGTACTTC	TRBV7-9	TRBD2	NA	TRBJ2-5
CASSVVAGGPSSYNEQFF	TGCGCCAGCAGTGTCGTAGCGGGAGGGCCTAGTTCCTACAATGAGCAGTTCTTC	TRBV10-2	TRBD2	NA	TRBJ2-1
CASRGTSYNSPLHF	TGTGCCAGCAGGGGGACCTCCTATAATTCACCCCTCCACTTT	TRBV3-1/TRBV3-2	NA	NA	TRBJ1-6
CASSQRGQGQETQYF	TGCGCCAGCAGTCAACGCGGACAGGGGCAAGAGACCCAGTACTTC	TRBV23-1	TRBD1	NA	TRBJ2-5
CASSYSRTEPYEQYF	TGTGCCAGCAGTTACTCCAGGACAGAGCCCTACGAGCAGTACTTC	TRBV6-5	NA	NA	TRBJ2-7
CASSPEWGKNTEAFF	TGTGCCAGCTCACCGGAATGGGGAAAGAACACTGAAGCTTTCTTT	TRBV18	NA	NA	TRBJ1-1